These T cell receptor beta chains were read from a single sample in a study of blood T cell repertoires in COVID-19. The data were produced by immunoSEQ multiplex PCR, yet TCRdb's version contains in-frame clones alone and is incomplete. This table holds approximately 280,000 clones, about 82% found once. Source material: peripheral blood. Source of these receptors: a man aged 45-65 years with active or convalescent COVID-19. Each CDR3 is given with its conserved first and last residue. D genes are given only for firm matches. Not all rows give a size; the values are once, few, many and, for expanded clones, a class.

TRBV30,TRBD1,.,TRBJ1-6,CALDGTGNSPLHF,TGTGCCTTGGACGGGACAGGGAATTCACCCCTCCACTTT
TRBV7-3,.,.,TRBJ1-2,CASRLQGRGGYTF,TGTGCCAGCAGGCTCCAAGGAAGGGGTGGCTACACCTTC
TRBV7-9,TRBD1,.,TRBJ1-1,CASSPGTGFNTEAFF,TGTGCCAGCAGCCCCGGGACAGGCTTCAACACTGAAGCTTTCTTT
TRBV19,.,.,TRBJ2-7,CASSPSGTGAYEQYF,TGTGCCAGTAGTCCCTCGGGCACTGGGGCTTACGAGCAGTACTTC
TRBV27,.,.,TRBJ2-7,CASSTNVPTSYEQYF,TGTGCCAGCAGTACTAACGTACCTACCTCCTACGAGCAGTACTTC
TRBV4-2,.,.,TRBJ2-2,CASSQGQIQSLNTGELFF,TGTGCCAGCAGCCAAGGACAGATTCAGAGTCTAAACACCGGGGAGCTGTTTTTT
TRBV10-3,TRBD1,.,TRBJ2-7,CAISPGQSYEQYF,TGTGCCATCAGTCCGGGACAGAGCTACGAGCAGTACTTC
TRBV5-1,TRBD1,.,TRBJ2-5,CASSLVGYERLQGARETQYF,TGCGCCAGCAGCTTGGTCGGATATGAAAGGCTACAGGGGGCGCGGGAGACCCAGTACTTC
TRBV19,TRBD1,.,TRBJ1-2,CASTGGANYGYTF,TGTGCCAGTACAGGGGGCGCGAACTATGGCTACACCTTC
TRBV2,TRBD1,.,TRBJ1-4,CASSGQGLLFF,TGTGCCAGCAGTGGACAGGGCCTACTGTTTTTT
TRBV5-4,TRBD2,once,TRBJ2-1,CASSKTSGSGNEQFF,TGTGCCAGCAGCAAGACTAGCGGGAGCGGCAATGAGCAGTTCTTC
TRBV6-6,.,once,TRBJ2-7,CASASLETSTYEQYF,TGTGCCAGCGCTTCTCTCGAGACTAGTACCTACGAGCAGTACTTC
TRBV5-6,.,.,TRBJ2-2,CASSAGLLLTSGELFF,TGTGCCAGCAGCGCGGGACTGCTTTTAACCTCCGGGGAGCTGTTTTTT
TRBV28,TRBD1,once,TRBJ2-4,CASSPGTGGLLAKNIQYF,TGTGCCAGCAGCCCTGGGACAGGGGGCTTACTAGCCAAAAACATTCAGTACTTC
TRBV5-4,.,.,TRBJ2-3,CASSSWTEASTDTQYF,TGTGCCAGCAGCTCGTGGACAGAAGCTAGCACAGATACGCAGTATTTT
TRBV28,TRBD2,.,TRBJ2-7,CASSFGGRDDEQYF,TGTGCCAGCAGTTTTGGCGGGAGGGACGACGAGCAGTACTTC
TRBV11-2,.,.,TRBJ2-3,CASSFGSDTQYF,TGTGCCAGCAGCTTTGGGAGTGATACGCAGTATTTT
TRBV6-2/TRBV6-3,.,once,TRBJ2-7,CASSYALREQYF,TGTGCCAGCAGTTACGCCCTACGCGAGCAGTACTTC
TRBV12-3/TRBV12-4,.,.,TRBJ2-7,CASSLTSYEQYF,TGTGCCAGCAGCTTGACTTCCTACGAGCAGTACTTC
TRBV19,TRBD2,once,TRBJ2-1,CASRFSRAGGPRNEQFF,TGTGCCAGTCGCTTTTCGCGAGCGGGAGGGCCTCGGAATGAGCAGTTCTTC
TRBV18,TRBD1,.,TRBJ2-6,CASSPVMGQGSGANVLTF,TGTGCCAGCTCCCCTGTTATGGGACAGGGGTCTGGGGCCAACGTCCTGACTTTC
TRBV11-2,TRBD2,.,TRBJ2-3,CASRPRTSGSTDTQYF,TGTGCCAGCAGGCCTAGGACTAGCGGGAGCACAGATACGCAGTATTTT
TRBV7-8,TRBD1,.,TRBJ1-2,CASSPKGTGGTYGYTF,TGTGCCAGCAGCCCGAAGGGGACAGGTGGAACCTATGGCTACACCTTC
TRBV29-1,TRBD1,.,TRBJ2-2,CSARRGTGNTGELFF,TGCAGCGCCAGGAGGGGGACAGGGAACACCGGGGAGCTGTTTTTT
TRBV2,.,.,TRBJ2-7,CASRQGYEQYF,TGTGCCAGCAGGCAGGGGTACGAGCAGTACTTC
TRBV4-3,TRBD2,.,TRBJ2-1,CASSQDGRTSGYNEQFF,TGCGCCAGCAGCCAAGATGGGCGGACTAGCGGTTACAATGAGCAGTTCTTC
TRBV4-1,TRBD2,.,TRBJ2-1,CASSQRTSGNEQFF,TGCGCCAGCAGCCAACGGACTAGCGGTAATGAGCAGTTCTTC
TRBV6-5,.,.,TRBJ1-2,CASSYQNRQGYTF,TGTGCCAGCAGTTACCAAAACCGACAGGGCTACACCTTC
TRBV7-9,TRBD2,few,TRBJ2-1,CASSFLLAGGLGEQFF,TGTGCCAGCAGCTTCCTACTAGCGGGAGGGCTTGGTGAGCAGTTCTTC
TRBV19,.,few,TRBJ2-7,CFRKQVYEQYF,TGTTTTCGCAAACAGGTCTACGAGCAGTACTTC
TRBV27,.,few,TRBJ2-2,CASNRRGLLSTGELFF,TGTGCCAGCAACCGCAGGGGTTTGCTCTCCACCGGGGAGCTGTTTTTT
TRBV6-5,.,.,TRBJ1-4,CASSYPGGGDEKLFF,TGTGCCAGCAGTTACCCCGGAGGGGGGGATGAAAAACTGTTTTTT
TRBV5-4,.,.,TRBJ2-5,CASSLVDQETQYF,TGTGCCAGCAGCTTGGTAGATCAAGAGACCCAGTACTTC
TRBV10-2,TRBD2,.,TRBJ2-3,CASTGGDTQYF,TGCGCCAGCACGGGGGGGGATACGCAGTATTTT
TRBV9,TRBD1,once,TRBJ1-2,CASSGRQGPDYGYTF,TGTGCCAGCAGCGGACGACAGGGCCCTGACTATGGCTACACCTTC
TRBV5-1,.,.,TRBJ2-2,CASSGYPGPGANTGELFF,TGCGCCAGCAGCGGTTACCCCGGACCAGGGGCAAACACCGGGGAGCTGTTTTTT
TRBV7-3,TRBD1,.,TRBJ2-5,CASSLNPRGLGETQYF,TGTGCCAGCAGCTTAAACCCCAGGGGGCTAGGGGAGACCCAGTACTTC
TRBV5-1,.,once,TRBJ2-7,CASKETPYEQYF,TGCGCCAGCAAGGAGACCCCCTACGAGCAGTACTTC
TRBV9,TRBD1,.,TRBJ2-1,CASSAGTGSYNEQFF,TGTGCCAGCAGCGCCGGGACAGGCTCCTACAATGAGCAGTTCTTC
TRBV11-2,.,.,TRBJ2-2,CASSSSTGELFF,TGTGCCAGCAGCTCGAGCACCGGGGAGCTGTTTTTT
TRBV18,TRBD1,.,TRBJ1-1,CASSLETGGTEAFF,TGTGCCAGCTCACTCGAGACAGGGGGCACTGAAGCTTTCTTT
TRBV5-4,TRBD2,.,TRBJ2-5,CASSLTGTSGETQYF,TGTGCCAGCAGCTTAACCGGGACTAGCGGAGAGACCCAGTACTTC
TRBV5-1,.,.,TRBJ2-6,CASSLSVAGANVLTF,TGCGCCAGCAGCTTGAGCGTAGCGGGGGCCAACGTCCTGACTTTC
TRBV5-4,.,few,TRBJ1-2,CASSLDSTTFRGVYTF,TGTGCCAGCAGCTTGGACTCGACGACATTCCGGGGAGTTTACACCTTC
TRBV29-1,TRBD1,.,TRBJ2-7,CSVGGQGYEQYF,TGCAGCGTGGGTGGACAGGGTTACGAGCAGTACTTC
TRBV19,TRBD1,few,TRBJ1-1,CAARTGNTEAFF,TGTGCCGCGAGGACAGGGAACACTGAAGCTTTCTTT
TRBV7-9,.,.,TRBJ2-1,CASRPTEVSNEQFF,TGTGCCAGCCGGCCAACGGAGGTATCCAATGAGCAGTTCTTC
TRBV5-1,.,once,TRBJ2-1,CASSLGQVSYNEQFF,TGCGCCAGCAGCTTGGGACAGGTCTCCTACAATGAGCAGTTCTTC
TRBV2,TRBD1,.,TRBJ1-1,CASRRQGASTEAFF,TGTGCCAGCAGGAGGCAGGGGGCGAGCACTGAAGCTTTCTTT
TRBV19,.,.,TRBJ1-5,CASAITGTLNQPQHF,TGTGCCAGTGCTATTACCGGGACACTCAATCAGCCCCAGCATTTT
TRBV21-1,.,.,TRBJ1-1,CASSNFGGVAVNTEAFF,TGTGCCAGCAGCAATTTCGGAGGGGTCGCCGTGAACACTGAAGCTTTCTTT
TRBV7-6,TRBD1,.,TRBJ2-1,CASSSLTGGNEQFF,TGTGCCAGCAGCTCATTAACAGGGGGAAATGAGCAGTTCTTC
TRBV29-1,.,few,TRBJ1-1,CSVPYREGGLNTEAFF,TGCAGCGTTCCCTACAGGGAAGGTGGCTTGAACACTGAAGCTTTCTTT
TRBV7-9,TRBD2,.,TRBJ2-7,CASSSQGLAGASYEQYF,TGTGCCAGCAGCTCCCAGGGACTAGCGGGAGCCTCTTACGAGCAGTACTTC
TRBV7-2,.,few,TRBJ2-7,CASSFRRGDEQYF,TGTGCCAGCAGCTTTCGGAGGGGAGACGAGCAGTACTTC